This T cell receptor (beta chain) was retrieved from a study of post-analysis software for immune sequencing data. For the study at large: In terms of disease course, relapsing-remitting, secondary progressive and progressive-relapsing multiple sclerosis were included. Study-wide points: Relative to controls, patients had 4 or 5 TRBV segments at higher frequency, with TRBV5-6, TRBV5-1 and TRBV20-1 among these.

CDR3 length equals 15 residues. V lost 3 bases to trimming and J lost 0 bases, with 13 bases between them. Germline V gene sequence: CDR1 SQVTM, CDR2 ANQGSEA. This clonotype showed up just a few times. As yet, its antigen is unknown. TCR beta cDNA libraries had unique molecular identifiers. Input amounts of about 0.95 to 10 million T cells were used. These gave roughly 0.5 million cDNA molecules, so each molecule approximated one T cell. One entry per CDR3 protein results from TCRdb running MiXCR on the PCR reads. The sample gives roughly 870,000 distinct CDR3 sequences, about 50% of which show up once; under 6% is in the top ten.

What was sequenced was blood. This TCR came from a girl under 18 with multiple sclerosis. The rearrangement uses TRBV29-1 and TRBJ2-3; maybe TRBD1 (6 bases). The CDR3 is CSVDADRKSTDTQYF. The CDR3 DNA follows: TGCAGCGTTGATGCTGACAGGAAAAGCACAGATACGCAGTATTTT.